Listed here are 29 T cell receptor beta chains from one sample, sequenced in a study of beta chain features in type 1 diabetes. Sequencing targeted expressed TCRB transcripts, as all isolated RNA had been reverse transcribed. Data came from immunoSEQ multiplex PCR; TCRdb stores just in-frame clones and leaves some out. Among 860,000 or so clones listed, 15% to 20% were seen once. The sample consisted of naive CD4+ T cells from blood. These TCRs come from a woman between 18 and 29 years old in good health.

The chain carries TRBV6-6 and TRBJ2-7; unclear D gene. The CDR3 runs 14 residues. Germline CDR1 MNHNY, CDR2 SVGAGI (reference sequence). The ends were cut back, 0 bases at V and 2 bases at J, with 8 bases in the middle. CDR3 sequence reads: CASSYSLGAYEQYF. The CDR3 DNA reads as TGTGCCAGCAGTTACTCTCTAGGTGCCTACGAGCAGTACTTC.

The V gene is TRBV7-2, the J gene TRBJ2-7; a possible D gene is TRBD2 (6 bases). The end of the DNA is better explained by TRBJ2-5, so the J call may be wrong. Germline V gene lookup returns CDR1 SGHTA and CDR2 FQGNSA. This CDR3 is 14 amino acids long. CDR3: CASRLVEGRETQYF. In DNA form, the CDR3 reads TGTGCCAGCAGACTGGTGGAGGGCCGGGAGACCCAGTACTTC.

This chain uses TRBV7-3 with TRBJ2-1; D is perhaps TRBD1 (5 bases). Deletions cut 4 bases from V and 3 bases from J, with 7 bases between. Germline V gene lookup returns CDR1 SGHTA and CDR2 FQGTGA. This CDR3 has 13 amino acids. CDR3 in amino acids: CASSSGYYNEQFF. As DNA, the CDR3 is TGTGCCAGCAGCTCAGGGTACTACAATGAGCAGTTCTTC.

This clone turned up a few times. V is TRBV5-1 and J is TRBJ2-7; 14 bases line up with TRBD2. The CDR3 is 15 residues long. V lost 0 bases to trimming and J lost 6 bases; unmatched junction nucleotides: 2. CDR1 is SGHRS and CDR2 is YFSETQ in the germline V gene. Written as DNA, the CDR3 is TGCGCCAGCAGCTTGGAGGGACTAGCGGGAGTCGAGCAGTACTTC. Its protein is CASSLEGLAGVEQYF.

This chain joins TRBV4-3 and TRBJ2-3; 10 nucleotides match TRBD2. Germline V gene lookup returns CDR1 LGHNA and CDR2 YSLEER. After removal of 4 bases from V and 6 bases from J, the junction contained 13 bases not matched to a gene. The CDR3 length is 17 residues. CDR3 nucleotides: TGCGCCAGCAGCCGATCTCAGCGGGAGGGCCCTCCGGATACGCAGTATTTT. It specifies CASSRSQREGPPDTQYF.

The rearrangement uses TRBV13 and TRBJ1-4; tentative D call: TRBD1 (5 bases). In germline, CDR1 is PRHDT, CDR2 FYEKMQ (reference sequence). The CDR3 has 15 amino acids. V gave up 0 bases and J gave up 8 bases, with 13 bases separating them. The CDR3 reads CASSLGAQGGEKLFF. CDR3 DNA sequence: TGTGCCAGCAGCTTAGGCGCCCAGGGTGGAGAAAAACTGTTTTTT. Full variable domain (rest looked up from reference TRBV13 and TRBJ1-4): AAGVIQSPRHLIKEKRETATLKCYPIPRHDTVYWYQQGPGQDPQFLISFYEKMQSDKGSIPDRFSAQQFSDYHSELNMSSLELGDSALYFCASSLGAQGGEKLFFGSGTQLSVL.

The genes are TRBV5-4 and TRBJ2-3, with 7 bases aligning to TRBD2. V lost 4 bases and J lost 5; bases outside the gene matches: 7. Germline CDR1 reads SGHNT; CDR2 reads YYREEE (reference sequence). The CDR3 totals 14 residues. The CDR3 here is CASSPSWGGDTQYF. In DNA, the CDR3 is TGTGCCAGCAGCCCCTCTTGGGGGGGAGATACGCAGTATTTT. Full variable domain (missing parts from reference TRBV5-4 and TRBJ2-3): ETGVTQSPTHLIKTRGQQVTLRCSSQSGHNTVSWYQQALGQGPQFIFQYYREEENGRGNFPPRFSGLQFPNYSSELNVNALELDDSALYLCASSPSWGGDTQYFGPGTRLTVL.

There are a few counts of this clone. The CDR3 DNA reads as TGTGCCAGCAGCCTAAGCGGGAGTGGGCAAGAGACCCAGTACTTC. This translates into CASSLSGSGQETQYF. V gene TRBV7-9 combines with J gene TRBJ2-5; TRBD2 aligns across 8 bases. This CDR3 is built from 15 residues. CDR1 is SEHNR, CDR2 FQNEAQ, per germline (reference sequence). Trimming at V came to 5 bases and at J to 2 bases, leaving 7 bases not matched to a gene.

The table lists this clone with many counts. The chain carries TRBV7-2 and TRBJ2-6; D is unresolved. Trimming left V 3 bases short and J 0 bases short, with 6 bases between. Looked up from germline, CDR1 is SGHTA and CDR2 is FQGNSA. CDR3 length equals 15 residues. DNA for the CDR3: TGTGCCAGCAGCTTCCAGATCTCTGGGGCCAACGTCCTGACTTTC. This gives the protein CASSFQISGANVLTF.

The V gene is TRBV15, the J gene TRBJ2-4; D perhaps matches TRBD2 (6 bases). This CDR3 contains 14 residues. V was clipped by 3 bases and J by 2 bases, with 8 bases between them. Germline CDR1 LNHNV, CDR2 YYDKDF (reference sequence). CDR3 DNA: TGTGCCACCAGCAGTAGCGGAACCAAAAACATTCAGTACTTC. Residues: CATSSSGTKNIQYF.

The rearrangement joins TRBV6-5 to TRBJ2-4; 8 bases are a match to TRBD1. Germline V gene data show CDR1 as MNHEY and CDR2 as SVGAGI. V was pared by 6 bases and J by 5 bases, with 9 bases of the junction left unmatched. CDR3 length: 15 residues. CDR3 sequence: CASSPLGQGENIQYF. The CDR3 nucleotides read TGTGCCAGCAGCCCCCTTGGACAGGGAGAAAACATTCAGTACTTC.

The V call is TRBV27, the J call TRBJ2-7; D not certain. The CDR3 length is 16 residues. Germline-derived CDR1 and CDR2 are MNHEY and SMNVEV (reference sequence). Between the trimmed V and J ends, which lost 1 base and 7 bases, there was a span of 20 bases. The DNA for the CDR3 is TGTGCCAGCAGTTTATTCTCGGGCGGAAAACCGTGGGAGCAGTACTTC. As protein: CASSLFSGGKPWEQYF.

This chain uses TRBV2 with TRBJ1-4, with D uncertain. CDR3 length equals 14 residues. Germline CDR1 and CDR2: SNHLY and FYNNEI. The V end lost 6 bases, the J end lost 0 bases, and 8 bases lay between the germline ends. CDR3 DNA sequence: TGTGCCAGCAGGGCAAGATCAACTAATGAAAAACTGTTTTTT. Its translation: CASRARSTNEKLFF.

CDR3 bases: TGTGCCAGCAGCCTTAGGGCTGGCTACGAGCAGTACTTC. Its protein is CASSLRAGYEQYF. This chain uses TRBV11-2 with TRBJ2-7, with D uncertain. Trimming stripped 5 bases from V and 3 bases from J, with 11 bases between. Germline CDR1 is SGHAT and CDR2 is FQNNGV. The CDR3 sequence is 13 residues long.

The chain combines TRBV15 with TRBJ2-1, with a tentative D call TRBD2 (6 bases). CDR3 size: 14 residues. V shed 1 base and J shed 4 bases, with 8 bases lying between them. Germline CDR1 is LNHNV and CDR2 is YYDKDF (reference sequence). In DNA, the CDR3 is TGTGCCACCAGCAGAGCGGGAGAATACAATGAGCAGTTCTTC. It codes for CATSRAGEYNEQFF.

Only a few counts were recorded for this clone. V gene TRBV4-1 combines with J gene TRBJ2-7; TRBD1 agrees at 7 bases. Germline CDR1 and CDR2: MGHRA and YSYEKL. Trimming removed 1 base from V and 3 bases from J; junction bases left unmatched: 12. The CDR3 spans 17 residues. Here the CDR3 DNA reads TGCGCCAGCAGCCAAGCCCCTGGGACAGCTAACTACTACGAGCAGTACTTC. This encodes CASSQAPGTANYYEQYF.

A few counts support this clone. The V call is TRBV28, the J call TRBJ2-7, with D perhaps TRBD1 (5 bases). Trimming pared 6 bases from V and 11 bases from J, leaving 23 bases between. The germline CDR1 and CDR2 sequences are MDHEN and SYDVKM. CDR3 length equals 14 residues. DNA for the CDR3: TGTGCCAGCAGCCTGACAGCCCCTAGGGGATTAGAGTACTTC. It codes for CASSLTAPRGLEYF.

The table lists this clone with a few counts. In DNA form, the CDR3 reads TGTGCCAGCAGCGGGGGTAATAGCAATCAGCCCCAGCATTTT. It yields the protein CASSGGNSNQPQHF. The genes are TRBV21-1 and TRBJ1-5. TRBV21-1 is described as a pseudogene. This CDR3 region has 14 residues.

The chain joins TRBV25-1 to TRBJ1-2, with no clear D. Between the trimmed V and J ends, which lost 3 bases and 0 bases, there was a span of 5 bases. Germline-derived CDR1 and CDR2 are MGHDK and SYGVNS. This CDR3 comprises 13 residues. The CDR3 spells CASSEGSNYGYTF. The DNA of the CDR3 is TGTGCCAGCAGTGAGGGTTCTAACTATGGCTACACCTTC.

The chain carries TRBV7-2 and TRBJ2-1, with 11 bases aligning to TRBD2. The germline CDR1 and CDR2 sequences are SGHTA and FQGNSA. J lost 6 bases, V lost 8 bases, and 12 bases had no gene match. This CDR3 comprises 16 residues. In DNA, the CDR3 is TGTGCCAGCGGGGGTCGCGGGACTAGCGGTCTCAATGAGCAGTTCTTC. Translation: CASGGRGTSGLNEQFF.

For this clone: One end of the junction is discordant with germline, which a read error may explain. V usage is TRBV6-5 and J usage is TRBJ2-7, with TRBD2 identical over 13 bases. CDR3 size: 12 residues. Germline V gives CDR1 MNHEY, CDR2 SVGAGI. Here the CDR3 DNA reads TGTGCCAGCAGCCCCAGACTAGCGGGAGGCCTCTTC. The encoded protein is CASSPRLAGGLF.

Concerning this clone itself: A read error is possible here, since a much larger clone lies one base away. The J gene is TRBJ2-6, the V gene TRBV27; D call uncertain. The germline CDR1 and CDR2 sequences are MNHEY and SMNVEV (reference sequence). The CDR3 runs to 14 residues. V dropped 3 bases and J dropped 0 bases, with 3 bases sitting between them. The CDR3 nucleotides read TGTGCCAGCAGTTTTAGCTCTGGGGCCAACGTCCTGACTTTC. It specifies CASSFSSGANVLTF.

This clone has just a few counts. Additional DNA sequences in this sample encode the identical CDR3. The V and J genes are TRBV20-1 and TRBJ2-7; D unclear. Trimming cost V 3 bases and J 4 bases, with 7 bases left between them. CDR1 is DFQATT and CDR2 is SNEGSKA in the germline V gene (reference sequence). The CDR3 totals 11 residues. The CDR3 loop reads CSASRSYEQYF. Written as DNA, the CDR3 is TGCAGTGCTAGCAGGTCTTACGAGCAGTACTTC.

This clone was found a few times. The rearrangement links TRBV11-1 to TRBJ2-1; D is uncertain. Germline lookup yields CDR1 SGHAT and CDR2 FQDESV (reference sequence). The V and J ends lost 1 base and 0 bases respectively, with 16 bases between them. The CDR3 runs to 18 residues. The CDR3 DNA reads as TGTGCCAGCAGCTTAGAAGTGTCAGGCTGGAGCTCCTACAATGAGCAGTTCTTC. It specifies CASSLEVSGWSSYNEQFF.

This clone was counted between two and nine times. The V and J genes are TRBV5-6 and TRBJ2-1; 8 bases are shared with TRBD2. The CDR3 contains 17 residues. CDR1 and CDR2 from the germline V gene are SGHDT and YYEEEE. After removal of 4 bases from V and 5 bases from J, the junction contained 14 bases not matched to a gene. The DNA for the CDR3 is TGTGCCAGCAGCGAATTAGCCAGCGGGAGTATAAACAATGAGCAGTTCTTC. It translates to CASSELASGSINNEQFF.

V gene TRBV7-9 combines with J gene TRBJ2-5, with 10 bases aligning to TRBD2. This CDR3 region has 15 residues. CDR1 and CDR2 from the germline V gene are SEHNR and FQNEAQ (reference sequence). V gave up 5 bases and J gave up 7 bases; unmatched junction bases: 10. CDR3 protein: CASSRSSGSFGTQYF. Here the CDR3 DNA reads TGTGCCAGCAGCCGGTCTAGCGGGAGTTTCGGGACCCAGTACTTC.

The V and J genes are TRBV18 and TRBJ2-7; either TRBD1 or TRBD2 may supply D (6 bases each). CDR3 size: 16 residues. The ends were cut back, 3 bases at V and 0 bases at J, with 15 bases in the middle. Germline CDR1 KGHSH, CDR2 LQKENI. In DNA form, the CDR3 reads TGTGCCAGCTCACCTTACGGGGGCCTGGCCTCCTACGAGCAGTACTTC. Residues: CASSPYGGLASYEQYF.

The V and J genes are TRBV10-3 and TRBJ1-5; the match to TRBD1 covers 8 bases. There are 15 residues in the CDR3. Germline assignment: CDR1 ENHRY and CDR2 SYGVKD. The V segment lost 5 bases and the J segment 7 bases; nucleotides outside the gene matches: 10. The CDR3 DNA reads as TGTGCCATCAGTAGTGGGACAGGTGAAAGGCAGCCCCAGCATTTT. Translated: CAISSGTGERQPQHF.

The chain couples TRBV5-1 to TRBJ2-7, with D maybe TRBD2 (5 bases). The CDR3 extends over 17 amino acids. The V end was cut by 1 base, the J end by 2 bases, with 19 bases between. Germline CDR1 and CDR2: SGHRS and YFSETQ. CDR3 sequence reads: CASSLTRGPPFPYEQYF. The CDR3 DNA follows: TGCGCCAGCAGCTTGACCCGGGGTCCCCCCTTCCCCTACGAGCAGTACTTC.